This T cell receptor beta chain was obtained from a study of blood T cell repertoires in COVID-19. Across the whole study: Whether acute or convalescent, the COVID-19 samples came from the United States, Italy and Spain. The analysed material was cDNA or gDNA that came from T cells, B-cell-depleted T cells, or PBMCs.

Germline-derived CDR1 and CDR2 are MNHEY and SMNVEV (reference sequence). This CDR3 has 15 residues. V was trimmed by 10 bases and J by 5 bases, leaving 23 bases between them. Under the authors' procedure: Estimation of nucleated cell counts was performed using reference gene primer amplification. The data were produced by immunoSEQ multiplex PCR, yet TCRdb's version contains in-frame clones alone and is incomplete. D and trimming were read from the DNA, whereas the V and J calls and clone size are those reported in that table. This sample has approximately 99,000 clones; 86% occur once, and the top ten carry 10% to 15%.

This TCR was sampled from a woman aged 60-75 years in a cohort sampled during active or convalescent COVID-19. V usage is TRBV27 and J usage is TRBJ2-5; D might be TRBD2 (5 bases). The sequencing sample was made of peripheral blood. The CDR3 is CATGRPGLRGETQYF. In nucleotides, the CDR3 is TGTGCCACCGGACGTCCGGGTCTCCGAGGGGAGACCCAGTACTTC.